This T cell receptor beta chain was retrieved from a study of healthy donors' naive CD4 and CD8 T cells. Each TCR library used roughly 510 ng of total RNA and a linear amplification protocol. Using its own MiXCR run on the reads, TCRdb lists one record per CDR3 protein. The table records 150,000 to 200,000 distinct CDR3 sequences, 74% of them present only once. Points on this clonotype: The antigen is undetermined.

Findings of the study overall: Around 13% of CD4/CD8 propensity variance appeared explained by V, J and CDR3 charge.

This TCR came from a pool of human donors in good health; the sample pools cells from several healthy donors. The sample taken for sequencing was naive CD4+ and CD8+ T cells sorted from blood, pooled from several donors.

CDR3 sequence (DNA): TGTGCTAGTGGTTTGGCCCGGGATTTCGGGCAGTATTTT. This encodes CASGLARDFGQYF. V and J are TRBV12-5 and TRBJ2-3; weak D call: TRBD2 (5 bases). Trimming shortened V by 1 base and J by 11 bases, and 13 bases separated the two germline ends. The CDR3 loop spans 13 amino acids. The germline V gene encodes CDR1 LGHNT and CDR2 FRNRAP. The variable domain in full, with the rest retrieved from reference TRBV12-5 and TRBJ2-3, is DARVTQTPRHKVTEMGQEVTMRCQPILGHNTVFWYRQTMMQGLELLAYFRNRAPLDDSGMPKDRFSAEMPDATLATLKIQPSEPRDSAVYFCASGLARDFGQYFGPGTRLTVL.